The 4 T cell receptor beta chains below were found in one sample sequenced in a study of PD-1 blockade in classical Hodgkin lymphoma (dated by TCRdb to between 2020 and 2021). Libraries were made using the immunoSEQ multiplex PCR assay. TCRdb stores this immuneACCESS table with in-frame sequences only. Part of the clones is absent; in the studies checked, under half of the shortfall reflects unresolved V genes, and no reason is known for the rest. Counted in this sample were 75,000 to 100,000 clones; approximately 80% of them appeared once. Together, the top ten hold 16% of the sample. Reading the label with the study, this specimen's time point is: cycle 2 day 1 (C2D1) of nivolumab. Relapse after autologous stem cell transplantation had occurred in all trial patients, and cohorts A, B and C were distinguished by prior brentuximab vedotin exposure. Specimen: peripheral blood mononuclear cells (PBMCs), collected before the second cycle of nivolumab. These receptors were taken from a human donor with classical Hodgkin lymphoma.

Only one count was recorded for this clone. J is TRBJ2-7 and V is TRBV7-2; TRBD1 matches 7 bases. Germline loops: CDR1 SGHTA, CDR2 FQGNSA. Unmatched junction bases numbered 5, after V lost 5 bases and J lost 1 base. The CDR3 loop spans 14 amino acids. The CDR3 protein is CASSPDRVSYEQYF. In DNA form, the CDR3 reads TGTGCCAGCAGCCCTGACAGGGTGTCCTACGAGCAGTACTTC.

This clone was seen once. This rearrangement joins TRBV10-3 to TRBJ1-2; D might be TRBD1 (6 bases). In germline, CDR1 is ENHRY, CDR2 SYGVKD. This CDR3 has 13 residues. The V gene lost 10 bases and the J gene lost 2 bases, with 14 bases spanning the gap. This CDR3 is CASRDNANYGYTF. The CDR3 nucleotides read TGTGCCAGCAGGGACAACGCCAACTATGGCTACACCTTC.

The CDR3 sequence is CSVITGVLEQYF. In DNA form, the CDR3 reads TGCAGCGTCATCACAGGGGTCCTCGAGCAGTACTTC. The chain carries TRBV29-1 and TRBJ2-7; 7 bases fit TRBD1. Germline V gene lookup returns CDR1 SQVTM and CDR2 ANQGSEA. V lost 6 bases, J lost 6 bases, and 8 bases stayed unmatched. This CDR3 is 12 amino acids long.

This sequence joins TRBV10-3 and TRBJ2-3; no reliable D call. CDR1 is ENHRY, CDR2 SYGVKD, per germline. Trimming cost V 10 bases and J 5 bases, with 13 bases left between them. The CDR3 has 12 amino acids. The CDR3 nucleotides read TGTGCCACCTCCAGTGTGGGAGATACGCAGTATTTT. Translation gives CATSSVGDTQYF.